One sample yielded the 10 T cell receptor beta chains listed below, sequenced in a study of OX40 agonist ivuxolimab in advanced cancers. Libraries came from the immunoSEQ multiplex PCR assay. TCRdb stores this immuneACCESS table with in-frame sequences only. Part of the clones is absent; in the studies checked, under half of the shortfall reflects unresolved V genes, and no reason is known for the rest. For this sample there are some 72,000 clones; 84% appear just once. The biggest ten clones account for around 0.51% of the sample. The sequenced sample was CD4+ or CD8+ T cells sorted from blood, obtained in a trial of the OX40 agonist ivuxolimab. These receptors were taken from an adult with an advanced solid tumor such as melanoma, head and neck, liver or kidney cancer.

The V gene is TRBV18, the J gene TRBJ1-4; no reliable D call. V gave up 2 bases and J gave up 7 bases, with 11 bases separating them. The CDR3 length is 14 residues. Looked up from germline, CDR1 is KGHSH and CDR2 is LQKENI. This chain's CDR3 is CASSPKDTREKLFF. The CDR3 region has the DNA TGTGCCAGCTCACCAAAAGATACCCGTGAAAAACTGTTTTTT.

V gene TRBV6-1 combines with J gene TRBJ1-5; D unresolved. Germline V gives CDR1 MNHNS, CDR2 SASEGT. V was shortened by 4 bases and J by 0 bases, with 10 bases between the two germline ends. The CDR3 is made up of 15 amino acids. CDR3 coding DNA: TGTGCCAGCAGTGCCCAAAGATATAGCAATCAGCCCCAGCATTTT. Its translation is CASSAQRYSNQPQHF.

CDR3 sequence: CASSYAGQFTDTQYF. DNA for the CDR3: TGTGCCAGCAGTTACGCCGGACAGTTCACAGATACGCAGTATTTT. The chain combines TRBV6-5 with TRBJ2-3; TRBD1 is a possible D gene (6 bases). The CDR3 loop spans 15 amino acids. Looked up from germline, CDR1 is MNHEY and CDR2 is SVGAGI. The V end lost 2 bases, the J end lost 2 bases, and 11 bases lay between the germline ends.

The V and J genes are TRBV28 and TRBJ2-3; tentative D call: TRBD2 (6 bases). This CDR3 is 13 amino acids long. Germline CDR1 is MDHEN and CDR2 is SYDVKM. Trimming left V 11 bases short and J 5 bases short, with 17 bases between. The CDR3 protein is CALAGTNLDTQYF. CDR3 nucleotides: TGTGCCCTCGCGGGGACCAACTTAGATACGCAGTATTTT.

This chain connects TRBV11-2 to TRBJ1-3; 7 bases fit TRBD1. CDR1 and CDR2 from the germline V gene are SGHAT and FQNNGV. Losses at the gene ends were 0 bases for V and 2 bases for J; bases not matched to a gene: 1. The CDR3 contains 15 residues. This chain's CDR3 is CASSLERGPGNTIYF. DNA of the CDR3: TGTGCCAGCAGCTTAGAAAGGGGGCCTGGAAACACCATATATTTT.

This rearrangement joins TRBV5-1 to TRBJ2-2; 9 bases map to TRBD1. From germline, CDR1 is SGHRS and CDR2 YFSETQ. This CDR3 region has 16 residues. The junction had 3 bases not matched to a gene; V was cut back by 1 base and J by 2 bases. The CDR3 bases are TGCGCCAGCAGCTTGTACAGGGGGCCAAACACCGGGGAGCTGTTTTTT. Translation gives CASSLYRGPNTGELFF.

The V and J genes are TRBV7-2 and TRBJ1-6; D ambiguous. The CDR3 length is 14 residues. Trimming removed 6 bases at V and 7 bases at J, with 13 bases between. The germline V gene has CDR1 SGHTA and CDR2 FQGNSA. CDR3 in DNA: TGTGCCAGCAGGGGGAGGACTTGGAATTCACCCCTCCACTTT. It is translated as CASRGRTWNSPLHF. Drawing the rest from reference TRBV7-2 and TRBJ1-6, the complete variable domain is GAGVSQSPSNKVTEKGKDVELRCDPISGHTALYWYRQSLGQGLEFLIYFQGNSAPDKSGLPSDRFSAERTGGSVSTLTIQRTQQEDSAVYLCASRGRTWNSPLHFGNGTRLTVT.

The chain combines TRBV6-5 with TRBJ1-5, with D hard to call. The CDR3 contains 13 residues. Per the germline V gene, CDR1 is MNHEY and CDR2 is SVGAGI. V lost 2 bases, J lost 5 bases, and 7 bases lay in between. This CDR3 is CASSYIHDQPQHF. The CDR3 region has the DNA TGTGCCAGCAGTTACATTCATGATCAGCCCCAGCATTTT.

The chain combines TRBV28 with TRBJ1-2, with 9 bases identical to TRBD1. The CDR3 is 14 residues long. After removal of 5 bases from V and 8 bases from J, the junction contained 9 bases not matched to a gene. Germline V CDR1 and CDR2: MDHEN, SYDVKM. CDR3 sequence (DNA): TGTGCCAGCAGTCTGACCGACAGGGGGTACGGCTACACCTTC. It is translated as CASSLTDRGYGYTF.

This chain joins TRBV4-1 and TRBJ2-1; TRBD2 might be the D (7 bases). The CDR3 loop spans 16 amino acids. In germline, CDR1 is MGHRA, CDR2 YSYEKL. Trimming stripped 0 bases from V and 1 base from J, with 10 bases between. The CDR3, as DNA: TGCGCCAGCAGCCAAGAGCGGGGGCGGTCCTACAATGAGCAGTTCTTC. Protein sequence: CASSQERGRSYNEQFF.